A single sample is the source of the 20 T cell receptor beta chains below, sequenced in a study of blood T cell repertoires in COVID-19. Clones were read by immunoSEQ multiplex PCR, and TCRdb kept only the in-frame ones, dropping some. The repertoire consists of about 49,000 clones, with around 81% occurring once and the leading ten covering 20% to 25%. The sequenced sample was peripheral blood. All receptors derive from a woman of 80 years or more with COVID-19, enrolled during active disease.

This clone has a handful of counts. The J gene is TRBJ2-1, the V gene TRBV7-9; D not certain. Per germline, CDR1 SEHNR and CDR2 FQNEAQ (reference sequence). Trimming pared 5 bases from V and 0 bases from J, leaving 17 bases between. CDR3 length equals 17 residues. CDR3 sequence: CASSPSILSSSYNEQFF. The CDR3 DNA is TGTGCCAGCAGCCCGTCGATCCTCTCTAGCTCCTACAATGAGCAGTTCTTC.

This clone was seen a few times. V usage is TRBV6-5 and J usage is TRBJ1-5; perhaps TRBD1 as D (5 bases). Trimming pared 7 bases from V and 1 base from J, leaving 14 bases between. Germline values: CDR1 MNHEY, CDR2 SVGAGI. The CDR3 has 15 amino acids. The CDR3 loop is CASKSKGESNQPQHF. The CDR3 DNA follows: TGTGCCAGCAAATCGAAAGGGGAAAGCAATCAGCCCCAGCATTTT.

This clone was counted once. This rearrangement joins TRBV19 to TRBJ2-1, with 9 bases matching TRBD2. The CDR3 runs 17 residues. The germline CDR1 and CDR2 sequences are LNHDA and SQIVND (reference sequence). V lost 2 bases and J lost 7; bases outside the gene matches: 12. In DNA form, the CDR3 reads TGTGCCAGTAGTATAATAGCGGGAGACCCCCGGGGTAATGAGCAGTTCTTC. Protein sequence: CASSIIAGDPRGNEQFF. The whole variable domain, remainder taken from reference TRBV19 and TRBJ2-1, is DGGITQSPKYLFRKEGQNVTLSCEQNLNHDAMYWYRQDPGQGLRLIYYSQIVNDFQKGDIAEGYSVSREKKESFPLTVTSAQKNPTAFYLCASSIIAGDPRGNEQFFGPGTRLTVL.

The genes are TRBV5-1 and TRBJ2-3; 7 nucleotides agree with TRBD2. Per the germline V gene, CDR1 is SGHRS and CDR2 is YFSETQ. The V and J ends lost 0 bases and 2 bases, in that order; junction bases with no gene match: 3. This CDR3 has 15 amino acids. CDR3 sequence (DNA): TGCGCCAGCAGCTTGGAGGGAGGGCCCACAGATACGCAGTATTTT. Residues: CASSLEGGPTDTQYF.

This chain uses TRBV10-3 with TRBJ1-1; D is possibly TRBD1 (5 bases). The V end was cut by 2 bases, the J end by 2 bases, with 9 bases between. There are 14 residues in the CDR3. Germline CDR1 reads ENHRY; CDR2 reads SYGVKD. The CDR3 sequence is CAISEGHTNTEAFF. The CDR3 region has the DNA TGTGCCATCAGTGAGGGACACACAAACACTGAAGCTTTCTTT.

The V gene is TRBV9, the J gene TRBJ2-3; 12 bases match TRBD1. Germline V gene sequence: CDR1 SGDLS, CDR2 YYNGEE. Trimming took 7 bases from V and 3 from J; bases not matched to a gene: 12. CDR3 length: 17 amino acids. This chain's CDR3 is CASAQPGQGASTDTQYF. The CDR3 DNA reads TGTGCCAGCGCACAACCGGGACAGGGGGCGTCAACAGATACGCAGTATTTT.

V and J are TRBV3-1 (or the pseudogene TRBV3-2) and TRBJ2-1, with 7 bases lining up with TRBD2. From germline, CDR1 is LGHDT and CDR2 YNNKEL (reference sequence). The V gene end was trimmed by 3 bases and the J gene end by 6 bases; junction bases not matched to a gene: 8. The length of the CDR3 is 15 residues. In DNA form, the CDR3 reads TGTGCCAGCAGCCAGCCCGGGAGGTTGGGCAATGAGCAGTTCTTC. It encodes CASSQPGRLGNEQFF.

The table lists this clone with a few counts. The chain has TRBV10-2 and TRBJ2-2; 9 positions agree with TRBD2. With 6 bases clipped from V and 7 bases from J, the junction kept 6 bases outside the gene matches. Germline CDR1 reads WSHSY; CDR2 reads SAAADI. The CDR3 covers 14 residues. For the CDR3, the DNA is TGCGCCAGCAGGTCTAGCGGGAACTTCGGGGAGCTGTTTTTT. As protein: CASRSSGNFGELFF.

The J gene is TRBJ2-1, the V gene TRBV12-5; 8 bases agree with TRBD2. The length of the CDR3 is 18 residues. V was clipped by 0 bases and J by 2 bases; unmatched bases: 9. Per the germline V gene, CDR1 is LGHNT and CDR2 is FRNRAP. In nucleotides, the CDR3 is TGTGCTAGTGGTTTGGTACAAACAGCGGGAGTCACCTACAATGAGCAGTTCTTC. The encoded protein is CASGLVQTAGVTYNEQFF.

The CDR3 DNA is TGTGCCAGCAGCTACCCACCTGGGAGGAGCTTGAGAGATACGCAGTATTTT. It translates to CASSYPPGRSLRDTQYF. The gene calls are TRBV7-9 and TRBJ2-3; the D gene is possibly TRBD2 (6 bases). Trimming stripped 4 bases from V and 5 bases from J, with 22 bases between. The CDR3 has 17 amino acids. Germline loops: CDR1 SEHNR, CDR2 FQNEAQ (reference sequence).

This chain uses TRBV12-3 or TRBV12-4 with TRBJ2-7, with TRBD1 as a possible D gene (6 bases). This CDR3 region has 13 residues. V lost 4 bases and J lost 4, with 11 bases in between. CDR3 nucleotide sequence: TGTGCCAGCAGTTGGACAGACAAGTACGAGCAGTACTTC. It codes for CASSWTDKYEQYF.

Points on this clone: The junction shows a germline mismatch at one end, possibly a read error. V and J are TRBV3-1 (or the pseudogene TRBV3-2) and TRBJ1-6; D unresolved. The germline gives CDR1 LGHDT, CDR2 YNNKEL (reference sequence). The CDR3 has 14 residues. CDR3: CASSQGRDGSPLHF. CDR3 nucleotide sequence: TGTGCCAGCAGTCAAGGAAGAGACGGGTCACCCCTCCACTTT.

The chain employs TRBV19 and TRBJ2-7; D perhaps matches TRBD1 (6 bases). V gave up 6 bases and J gave up 6 bases, with 9 bases separating them. Looked up from germline, CDR1 is LNHDA and CDR2 is SQIVND (reference sequence). The CDR3 length is 11 residues. CDR3 sequence reads: CASSTGTEQYF. Here the CDR3 DNA reads TGTGCCAGTAGCACAGGGACCGAGCAGTACTTC.

This clone was counted between two and nine times. This chain connects TRBV27 to TRBJ1-1; 7 bases are shared with TRBD1. Trimming removed 2 bases from V and 3 bases from J; junction bases left unmatched: 6. Per the germline V gene, CDR1 is MNHEY and CDR2 is SMNVEV (reference sequence). CDR3 size: 15 residues. The CDR3 is CASSLNGQVYTEAFF. In DNA form, the CDR3 reads TGTGCCAGCAGTTTAAACGGACAGGTTTACACTGAAGCTTTCTTT.

V and J are TRBV19 and TRBJ2-7; perhaps TRBD2 as D (5 bases). Germline lookup yields CDR1 LNHDA and CDR2 SQIVND (reference sequence). CDR3 size: 14 residues. The V end was cut by 5 bases, the J end by 0 bases, with 11 bases between. Here the CDR3 DNA reads TGTGCCAGTAGTCGGCGGGCTTTCTCCTACGAGCAGTACTTC. Protein sequence: CASSRRAFSYEQYF.

In the case of this clone: Its ends do not fully match the called genes, so a read error is possible. The V and J genes are TRBV7-7 and TRBJ1-1; TRBD1 agrees at 7 bases. Germline V gene sequence: CDR1 SSHAT, CDR2 FNYEAQ (reference sequence). CDR3 length equals 13 residues. CDR3 sequence (DNA): TGTGCTAGCAGCGCGGACAGGCACACTGAAGCTTTCTTT. Encoded protein: CASSADRHTEAFF.

The chain couples TRBV7-3 to TRBJ2-2; D is uncertain. Germline CDR1 SGHTA, CDR2 FQGTGA. This CDR3 spans 13 amino acids. Trimming stripped 1 base from V and 6 bases from J, with 6 bases between. The CDR3 spells CASSLMQSGELFF. The CDR3 DNA reads as TGTGCCAGCAGCTTAATGCAGTCCGGGGAGCTGTTTTTT.

The V call is TRBV5-1, the J call TRBJ1-1; the D is unclear. This CDR3 spans 14 amino acids. Deletions cut 5 bases from V and 0 bases from J, with 11 bases between. Germline CDR1 SGHRS, CDR2 YFSETQ. CDR3 bases: TGCGCCAGCAGGGAAGGTCAGGTGAACACTGAAGCTTTCTTT. It specifies CASREGQVNTEAFF.

The CDR3 loop is CASSVGRLASPYEQYF. In nucleotides, the CDR3 is TGTGCCAGCAGCGTCGGACGACTAGCGAGTCCCTACGAGCAGTACTTC. This sequence joins TRBV9 and TRBJ2-7; TRBD2 aligns across 8 bases. The germline V gene has CDR1 SGDLS and CDR2 YYNGEE. V was pared by 2 bases and J by 2 bases, with 9 bases of the junction left unmatched. The CDR3 totals 16 residues.

V is TRBV14 and J is TRBJ2-7; the D is unclear. Germline values: CDR1 SGHDN, CDR2 FVKESK. Trimming shortened V by 0 bases and J by 6 bases, and 15 bases separated the two germline ends. The CDR3 covers 15 residues. The CDR3 region has the DNA TGTGCCAGCAGCCAAGATCTTCGCGGCCGCAGCGAGCAGTACTTC. It codes for CASSQDLRGRSEQYF.